Each of the 9 T cell receptor beta chains below was sequenced from the same sample in a study of T cell responses to AZD1222 COVID-19 vaccine (dated by TCRdb to 2020 to 2023). The library was made by the immunoSEQ multiplex PCR assay. Here the immuneACCESS table is served through TCRdb, limited to in-frame sequences with V and J called. Missing clones are a known gap in these copies; in checked studies unresolved V genes cover under half, and the rest lacks a known reason. The sample has 70,000 to 95,000 clones on record, more than 75% of them singletons. The ten largest clones represent about 20% of the sample. The time point label for this specimen denotes: baseline before first vaccination. Sequences were derived from peripheral blood, sampled on day 0 of AZD1222 vaccination. The receptors come from an adult in good health.

The chain carries TRBV7-8 and TRBJ2-2; D may be TRBD1 (5 bases). V lost 5 bases to trimming and J lost 5 bases, with 15 bases between them. Germline V gene sequence: CDR1 SGHVS, CDR2 FQNEAQ. The CDR3 consists of 15 residues. The CDR3 DNA reads as TGTGCCAGCAGCCCCTCAGGGCGTCGAACCGGGGAGCTGTTTTTT. This sequence encodes CASSPSGRRTGELFF.

The chain employs TRBV20-1 and TRBJ1-5, with D unresolved. Germline V gene sequence: CDR1 DFQATT, CDR2 SNEGSKA (reference sequence). The CDR3 runs 16 residues. V lost 3 bases and J 8 bases, leaving 23 bases between the germline ends. CDR3 protein: CSASGMGNRAKEPQHF. DNA for the CDR3: TGCAGTGCTAGTGGGATGGGGAACCGGGCGAAGGAGCCCCAGCATTTT.

This sequence joins TRBV5-1 and TRBJ2-2, with 7 bases matching TRBD2. V lost 4 bases and J lost 5; bases outside the gene matches: 8. This CDR3 contains 15 residues. CDR1 is SGHRS, CDR2 YFSETQ, per germline. The CDR3 spells CASSLGLGSTGELFF. CDR3 DNA sequence: TGCGCCAGCAGCCTCGGACTAGGATCAACCGGGGAGCTGTTTTTT.

V gene TRBV27 combines with J gene TRBJ2-1; D call uncertain. Trimming shortened V by 0 bases and J by 8 bases, and 29 bases separated the two germline ends. Per the germline V gene, CDR1 is MNHEY and CDR2 is SMNVEV (reference sequence). The CDR3 is 20 amino acids. Here the CDR3 reads CASSLSNPTRQWRSRDEQFF. The CDR3 region has the DNA TGTGCCAGCAGTTTATCCAATCCGACTCGTCAATGGAGATCACGGGATGAGCAGTTCTTC.

The rearrangement joins TRBV7-2 to TRBJ1-1; D unresolved. CDR1 SGHTA and CDR2 FQGNSA come from the germline V gene. V was shortened by 3 bases and J by 5 bases, with 10 bases between the two germline ends. This CDR3 spans 13 amino acids. In nucleotides, the CDR3 is TGTGCCAGCAGCTTGAAACCGGGGACTGAAGCTTTCTTT. It yields the protein CASSLKPGTEAFF.

The chain has TRBV4-1 and TRBJ2-7; 8 bases align to TRBD1. The CDR3 covers 16 residues. V lost 1 base, J lost 0 bases, and 5 bases stayed unmatched. Looked up from germline, CDR1 is MGHRA and CDR2 is YSYEKL. The CDR3 spells CASSQGTGLSSYEQYF. As DNA, the CDR3 is TGCGCCAGCAGCCAAGGGACAGGGTTAAGCTCCTACGAGCAGTACTTC.

The CDR3 DNA is TGTGCCAGTAGTATAGGATCTCAGGGACCCATGGGGATGGCCCAGTACTTC. Protein sequence: CASSIGSQGPMGMAQYF. The chain carries TRBV19 and TRBJ2-5; the D call may be TRBD1 or TRBD2 (5 bases each). Trimming shortened V by 1 base and J by 9 bases, and 24 bases separated the two germline ends. From germline, CDR1 is LNHDA and CDR2 SQIVND (reference sequence). The CDR3 totals 17 residues.

This chain connects TRBV5-4 to TRBJ2-3; D is ambiguous. Germline V gives CDR1 SGHNT, CDR2 YYREEE (reference sequence). This CDR3 has 12 amino acids. V lost 0 bases and J lost 3, with 2 bases in between. The CDR3 region is CASSLATDTQYF. CDR3 DNA: TGTGCCAGCAGCTTGGCGACAGATACGCAGTATTTT. The whole variable domain, remainder taken from reference TRBV5-4 and TRBJ2-3, is ETGVTQSPTHLIKTRGQQVTLRCSSQSGHNTVSWYQQALGQGPQFIFQYYREEENGRGNFPPRFSGLQFPNYSSELNVNALELDDSALYLCASSLATDTQYFGPGTRLTVL.

V usage is TRBV27 and J usage is TRBJ2-7; no clear D gene. V lost 6 bases and J lost 0, with 12 bases in between. The CDR3 extends over 14 amino acids. Germline V gives CDR1 MNHEY, CDR2 SMNVEV (reference sequence). The DNA for the CDR3 is TGTGCCAGCAGCCCTATTCTGAGCTCCTACGAGCAGTACTTC. Protein sequence: CASSPILSSYEQYF.